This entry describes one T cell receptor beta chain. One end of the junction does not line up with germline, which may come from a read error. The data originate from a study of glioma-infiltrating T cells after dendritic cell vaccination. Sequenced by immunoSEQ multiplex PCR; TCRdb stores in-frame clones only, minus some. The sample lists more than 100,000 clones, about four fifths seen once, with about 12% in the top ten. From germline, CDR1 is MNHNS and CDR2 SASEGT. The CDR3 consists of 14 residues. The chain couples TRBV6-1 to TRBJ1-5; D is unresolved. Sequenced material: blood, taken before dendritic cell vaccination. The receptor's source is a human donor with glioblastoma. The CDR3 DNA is TGTGCCAGTAGTGAGGTCAGGTCCTATCAGCCCCAGCATTTT. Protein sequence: CASSEVRSYQPQHF.